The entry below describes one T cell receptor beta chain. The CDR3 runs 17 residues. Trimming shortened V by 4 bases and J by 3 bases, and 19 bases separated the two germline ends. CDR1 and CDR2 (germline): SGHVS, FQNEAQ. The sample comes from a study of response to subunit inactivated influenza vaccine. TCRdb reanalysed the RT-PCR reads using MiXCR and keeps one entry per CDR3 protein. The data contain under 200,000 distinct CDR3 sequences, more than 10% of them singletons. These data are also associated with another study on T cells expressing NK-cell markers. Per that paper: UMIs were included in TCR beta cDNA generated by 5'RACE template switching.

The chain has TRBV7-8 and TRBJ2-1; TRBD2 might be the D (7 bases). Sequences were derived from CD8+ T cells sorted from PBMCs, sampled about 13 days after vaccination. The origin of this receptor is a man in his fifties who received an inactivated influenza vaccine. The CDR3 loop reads CASSWPQGQRGYNEQFF. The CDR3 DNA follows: TGTGCCAGCAGCTGGCCTCAGGGGCAGCGGGGCTACAATGAGCAGTTCTTC.